Listed here is a single T cell receptor beta chain. Its matching antigen is unknown. This record belongs to a study of OX40 agonist ivuxolimab in advanced cancers. Study details: Patients were infused with ivuxolimab every 2 weeks at 0.01 to 10 mg/kg. Findings and limits, study-wide: Averaged across samples, CD8+ T cells carried more expanded clones than CD4+ did.

The V end was cut by 2 bases, the J end by 6 bases, with 7 bases between. Germline lookup yields CDR1 KGHSH and CDR2 LQKENI. This CDR3 contains 13 residues. Here immunoSEQ multiplex PCR was the method, and the copy in TCRdb shows in-frame clones only, minus some. The sample has 55,000 to 75,000 clones; roughly 80% are singletons. This TCR was recovered from an adult with an advanced solid tumor such as melanoma, head and neck, liver or kidney cancer. The sequencing used CD4+ or CD8+ T cells sorted from blood, collected in a trial of the OX40 agonist ivuxolimab. The chain couples TRBV18 to TRBJ2-2; unclear D gene. Here the CDR3 DNA reads TGTGCCAGCTCACCAGGAAGGGCCGGGGAGCTGTTTTTT. It is translated as CASSPGRAGELFF.